These T cell receptor beta chains were read from a single sample in a study of cytomegalovirus exposure and HLA in healthy donors. Clones were read by immunoSEQ multiplex PCR, and TCRdb kept only the in-frame ones, dropping some. The sample contains about 160,000 clones, 82% of which appear only once. The source material was PBMCs. The receptors here all came from a man aged 45-65 years in good health and CMV-seropositive. Each CDR3 is given with its conserved first and last residue. The D gene is left open where the match is weak. Size values are once, few and many counts, or a class for expanded clones, and some rows have none.

D gene: TRBD1
clone size: -
J gene: TRBJ1-1
V gene: TRBV5-1
CDR3 protein: CASSLMGQGFFAEAFF
CDR3 DNA: TGCGCCAGCAGCTTGATGGGACAGGGGTTTTTCGCTGAAGCTTTCTTT

D gene: -
clone size: -
J gene: TRBJ2-1
V gene: TRBV6-5
CDR3 protein: CASRGLVGEQFF
CDR3 DNA: TGTGCCAGCAGAGGACTGGTCGGGGAGCAGTTCTTC

D gene: -
clone size: -
J gene: TRBJ1-5
V gene: TRBV7-9
CDR3 protein: CASSRGSNQPQHF
CDR3 DNA: TGTGCCAGCAGCCGAGGGAGCAATCAGCCCCAGCATTTT

D gene: -
clone size: -
J gene: TRBJ2-7
V gene: TRBV4-3
CDR3 protein: CASSSDRLTGYEQYF
CDR3 DNA: TGCGCCAGCAGCTCCGACCGACTTACAGGCTACGAGCAGTACTTC

D gene: TRBD1
clone size: -
J gene: TRBJ1-1
V gene: TRBV5-4
CDR3 protein: CASSYNFGTASNTEAFF
CDR3 DNA: TGTGCCAGCAGCTACAATTTCGGGACAGCATCGAACACTGAAGCTTTCTTT

D gene: TRBD2
clone size: -
J gene: TRBJ2-2
V gene: TRBV7-9
CDR3 protein: CASSLAGGVHTGELFF
CDR3 DNA: TGTGCCAGCAGCCTGGCGGGGGGCGTGCACACCGGGGAGCTGTTTTTT

D gene: TRBD2
clone size: -
J gene: TRBJ2-3
V gene: TRBV7-2
CDR3 protein: CASSSIAGDHTDTQYF
CDR3 DNA: TGTGCCAGCAGCTCTATAGCGGGGGACCACACAGATACGCAGTATTTT

D gene: -
clone size: once
J gene: TRBJ2-3
V gene: TRBV2
CDR3 protein: CASSDDRYTDTQYF
CDR3 DNA: TGTGCCAGCAGTGACGACAGATACACAGATACGCAGTATTTT

D gene: TRBD2
clone size: once
J gene: TRBJ2-3
V gene: TRBV4-3
CDR3 protein: CASSQDTSGGAGDTQYF
CDR3 DNA: TGCGCCAGCAGCCAAGATACTAGCGGGGGGGCTGGAGATACGCAGTATTTT

D gene: -
clone size: -
J gene: TRBJ1-1
V gene: TRBV28
CDR3 protein: CASSPGVKPEAFF
CDR3 DNA: TGTGCCAGCAGCCCAGGGGTAAAGCCTGAAGCTTTCTTT

D gene: -
clone size: -
J gene: TRBJ2-7
V gene: TRBV5-1
CDR3 protein: CASSSDSYEQYF
CDR3 DNA: TGCGCCAGCAGCTCCGACAGCTACGAGCAGTACTTC

D gene: TRBD1
clone size: -
J gene: TRBJ2-7
V gene: TRBV6-6
CDR3 protein: CATTGTGNEQYF
CDR3 DNA: TGTGCCACCACCGGGACAGGGAACGAGCAGTACTTC

D gene: TRBD1
clone size: -
J gene: TRBJ1-1
V gene: TRBV29-1
CDR3 protein: CSAGPQGGMNTEAFF
CDR3 DNA: TGCAGCGCCGGCCCCCAGGGGGGAATGAACACTGAAGCTTTCTTT

D gene: TRBD1
clone size: few
J gene: TRBJ2-1
V gene: TRBV6-1
CDR3 protein: CASSIRQGYEQFF
CDR3 DNA: TGTGCCAGCAGTATCCGACAGGGCTATGAGCAGTTCTTC

D gene: TRBD1
clone size: -
J gene: TRBJ2-7
V gene: TRBV11-2
CDR3 protein: CASSLSQGAYEQYF
CDR3 DNA: TGTGCCAGCAGCTTAAGCCAGGGGGCCTACGAGCAGTACTTC

D gene: -
clone size: -
J gene: TRBJ1-4
V gene: TRBV30
CDR3 protein: CAWSVGQGSANEKLFF
CDR3 DNA: TGTGCCTGGAGTGTCGGGCAGGGGAGCGCTAATGAAAAACTGTTTTTT

D gene: -
clone size: few
J gene: TRBJ1-1
V gene: TRBV9
CDR3 protein: CASSVGLIGTEAFF
CDR3 DNA: TGTGCCAGCAGCGTAGGCCTAATCGGTACTGAAGCTTTCTTT

D gene: -
clone size: once
J gene: TRBJ2-7
V gene: TRBV29-1
CDR3 protein: CSVAGAYEQYF
CDR3 DNA: TGCAGCGTAGCAGGGGCCTACGAGCAGTACTTC

D gene: TRBD1
clone size: -
J gene: TRBJ1-4
V gene: TRBV6-1
CDR3 protein: CASSLQEGASEKLFF
CDR3 DNA: TGTGCCAGCAGTCTTCAGGAGGGGGCGAGTGAAAAACTGTTTTTT

D gene: -
clone size: many
J gene: TRBJ2-7
V gene: TRBV6-1
CDR3 protein: CASSEGTTYEQYF
CDR3 DNA: TGTGCCAGCAGTGAAGGGACTACCTACGAGCAGTACTTC

D gene: -
clone size: once
J gene: TRBJ2-7
V gene: TRBV5-1
CDR3 protein: CASSPDKTYEQYF
CDR3 DNA: TGCGCCAGCAGCCCGGACAAAACGTACGAGCAGTACTTC